This TCR beta chain is from a study of identical twins. Trimming removed 4 bases from V and 3 bases from J; junction bases left unmatched: 5. The CDR3 is 16 amino acids. Germline assignment: CDR1 ENHRY and CDR2 SYGVKD. Using its own MiXCR run on the 5' RACE reads, TCRdb lists one record per CDR3 protein. This table holds about 700,000 distinct CDR3 sequences, 5.5% to 6.5% found once. This clonotype was seen a handful of times. The chain combines TRBV10-3 with TRBJ2-1, with 11 nucleotides matching TRBD2. The specimen sequenced was naive T cells sorted from blood. The clonotype originates from a man between 18 and 35 years old in good health. The CDR3 reads CAISGPLAGDYNEQFF. The CDR3 region has the DNA TGTGCCATCAGTGGACCACTAGCGGGAGACTACAATGAGCAGTTCTTC.